This TCR beta chain is from a study of identical twins (dated by TCRdb to the mid-2010s). The study in broad terms: To test whether fetal clonotypes persist, this study deep-sequenced TCR alpha and beta repertoires from monozygotic twins, from unrelated adults of various ages, and from cord blood. To rule out contamination, replicate twin experiments were performed at different times with different library preparation protocols. What the research found in general, with its limitations: Abundant cord blood beta clonotypes had fewer insertions, young adult naive repertoires showed a similar but weaker trend, and memory repertoires showed no such trend. Zero-insertion analyses could be partly confounded by invariant T cells such as MAIT and iNKT, though diverse VJ usage argued against such confounding for most clonotypes. Because the same donors could not be followed over many years, the conclusions relied on cross-sectional statistical analysis. Compared with coincidental sharing between unrelated individuals, an excess of low generation-probability sequences was observed among out-of-frame TCR alpha sequences shared between twins. The excess sharing between twins in beta out-of-frame sequences was weaker because fewer shared sequences reduced the signal-to-noise ratio. Out-of-frame TCR alpha sharing in monozygotic twins was systematically underestimated by recombination models, whereas sharing between unrelated individuals was in agreement with the recombination models.

Every donor was a healthy Caucasian. The twin cohort consisted of three pairs of female monozygotic twins, all aged 18 to 29 years. Peripheral blood mononuclear cells were the source from which RNA for the TCR libraries was isolated. To note about this clonotype: Which antigen it targets is not known. Base qualities are not at hand, and no much larger clone is one base apart.

Library generation was performed with 5' RACE. The instrument was an Illumina HiSeq 2000. A universal primer binding site was added through template switching, and the final cDNA carried a unique molecular identifier so that TCR cDNA molecules could be counted accurately. First-strand cDNA for TCR alpha and beta chains was synthesized from specific primers in the conserved constant-segment region. To control for contamination, each cDNA library was double barcoded with a SMART-Mk sample barcode plus Illumina barcodes. TruSeq adapter sequences, together with Illumina sample barcodes, were added in two successive PCR steps. The Illumina HiSeq platform was used with custom primers to sequence TCR alpha and beta cDNA libraries. The authors processed their data as follows. MiGEC was used to process raw reads and extract unique molecular identifiers, and MiXCR was used to find CDR3 positions. For each individual, recombination models were inferred using an EM algorithm with the repgenHMM and IGoR tools. The tcR package in R was used for shared clonotype analysis, with sharing normalized by the product of cloneset sizes. To study raw recombination free of thymic and clonal selection effects, out-of-frame nonproductive sequences were analyzed. TCRdb ran its own pipeline on the public reads, namely fastp trimming at Q25 and MiXCR clone calling, and kept in-frame beta chains. Each CDR3 protein gets just one entry, which takes the most common genes and DNA from the rows behind it. The V and J calls come from TCRdb's annotation, not from the publication. The sample table lists fewer than 650,000 distinct CDR3 sequences, roughly 9.9% of them with a count of one. Roughly 3.2% of the sample is taken by the ten largest.

The germline V gene specifies SGHTA as CDR1 and FQGNSA as CDR2. V and J are trimmed by 1 base and 4 bases, and the gene matches miss 7 bases of the junction. The CDR3 has 15 amino acids, counting the end cysteine and phenylalanine. Only the CDR3 DNA is retained, 45 bases long and in frame from the first base. This sample also belongs to another study, concerning yellow fever vaccine responses in identical twins. From that second study: According to the authors, the vaccine-induced T cell response in identical twins seemed to be partly convergent and partly specific to each individual. In identical twins, the study followed T cell clones that responded to the vaccine with precision.

The rearrangement joined TRBV7-2 to TRBJ2-7; TRBD2 matches 7 bases in the middle. The sequence was obtained from a woman aged 18-30 years in good health. Specimen: PBMCs. The encoded CDR3 is CASSLEGGSRYEQYF. The nucleotide sequence reads TGTGCCAGCAGCTTAGAGGGCGGGAGTAGGTACGAGCAGTACTTC.